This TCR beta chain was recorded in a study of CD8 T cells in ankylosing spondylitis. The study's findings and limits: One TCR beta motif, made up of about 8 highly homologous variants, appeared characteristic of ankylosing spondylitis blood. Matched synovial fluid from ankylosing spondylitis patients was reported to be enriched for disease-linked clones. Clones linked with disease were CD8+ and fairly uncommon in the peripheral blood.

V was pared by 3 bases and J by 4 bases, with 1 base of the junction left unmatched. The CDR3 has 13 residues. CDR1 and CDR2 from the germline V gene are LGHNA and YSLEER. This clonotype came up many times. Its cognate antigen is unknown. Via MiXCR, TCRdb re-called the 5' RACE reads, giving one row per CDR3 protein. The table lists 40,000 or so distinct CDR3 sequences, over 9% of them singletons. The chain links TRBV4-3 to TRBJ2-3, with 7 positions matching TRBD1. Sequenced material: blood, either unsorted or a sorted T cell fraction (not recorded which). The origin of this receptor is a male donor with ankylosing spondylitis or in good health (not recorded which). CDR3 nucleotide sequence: TGCGCCAGCAGCCAGCAGGGGGCAGATACGCAGTATTTT. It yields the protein CASSQQGADTQYF.